This T cell receptor (beta chain) was found in a study of blood T cell repertoires in COVID-19. Trimming cost V 4 bases and J 1 base; bases outside gene matches: 3. CDR3 length equals 15 residues. Germline loops: CDR1 SGHDT, CDR2 YYEEEE. Method: immunoSEQ multiplex PCR; TCRdb's copy keeps in-frame clones and lacks some. The table includes about 210,000 clones, around 80% detected once. The sequencing sample was made of peripheral blood. This clonotype originated in a man in his fifties or sixties with active or convalescent COVID-19. The V gene is TRBV5-6, the J gene TRBJ2-3; 10 bases align to TRBD2. In DNA, the CDR3 is TGTGCCAGCAGCCTGCTAGCGGGAGGCACAGATACGCAGTATTTT. This sequence encodes CASSLLAGGTDTQYF.